This T cell receptor beta chain was sequenced during a study of blood T cell repertoires in COVID-19. V lost 8 bases and J lost 5, with 15 bases in between. Looked up from germline, CDR1 is GTSNPN and CDR2 is SVGIG (reference sequence). CDR3 size: 12 residues. Libraries were prepared by immunoSEQ multiplex PCR; TCRdb keeps only in-frame clonotypes and omits some of them. Of about 160,000 clones listed, about 80% are singletons. This chain links TRBV30 with TRBJ1-1; tentative D call: TRBD1 (5 bases). The sample taken for sequencing was peripheral blood. The origin of this receptor is a woman of 80 years or more with acute or convalescent COVID-19. This CDR3 reads CAGGRAGTEAFF. DNA of the CDR3: TGTGCCGGGGGTCGGGCGGGTACTGAAGCTTTCTTT.